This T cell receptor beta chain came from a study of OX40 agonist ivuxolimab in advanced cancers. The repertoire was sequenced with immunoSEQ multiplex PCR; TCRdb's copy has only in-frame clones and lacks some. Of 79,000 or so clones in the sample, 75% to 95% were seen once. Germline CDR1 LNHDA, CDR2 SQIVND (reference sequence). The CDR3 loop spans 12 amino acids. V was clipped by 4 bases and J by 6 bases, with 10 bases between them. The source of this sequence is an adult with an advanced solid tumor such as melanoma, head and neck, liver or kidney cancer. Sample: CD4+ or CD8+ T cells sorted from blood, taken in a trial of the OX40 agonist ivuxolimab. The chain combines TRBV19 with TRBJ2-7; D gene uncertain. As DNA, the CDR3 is TGTGCCAGTAGTACACTGTTGGGCGAGCAGTACTTC. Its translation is CASSTLLGEQYF.